This T cell receptor beta chain is drawn from a study of T cells after yellow fever vaccination. Template switching by 5'RACE produced TCR cDNA, adding a universal primer site and UMIs. A single record per CDR3 protein comes from TCRdb applying MiXCR to the 5' RACE reads. Of roughly 160,000 distinct CDR3 sequences in the sample, approximately 9.9% were seen once. With respect to this clonotype: Its matching antigen is unknown.

Trimming removed 0 bases from V and 2 bases from J; junction bases left unmatched: 5. Germline CDR1 and CDR2: SGHRS and YFSETQ. CDR3 length: 16 amino acids. Study-wide results and limits: Primary-vaccination clones mostly resurfaced post-booster (around 95% CD4, roughly 87% CD8). Relatively few clonotypes were ones that appeared in both CD4 and CD8 compartments.

The sample in question was CD8+ T cells sorted from PBMCs, obtained 45 days after the yellow fever booster vaccination. V and J are TRBV5-1 and TRBJ2-3; TRBD2 matches at 8 bases. This receptor was obtained from a man aged 18 to 35 who received the YFV17D yellow fever vaccine. CDR3 protein: CASSLAAGGFTDTQYF. CDR3 in DNA: TGCGCCAGCAGCTTGGCCGCGGGGGGATTCACAGATACGCAGTATTTT.